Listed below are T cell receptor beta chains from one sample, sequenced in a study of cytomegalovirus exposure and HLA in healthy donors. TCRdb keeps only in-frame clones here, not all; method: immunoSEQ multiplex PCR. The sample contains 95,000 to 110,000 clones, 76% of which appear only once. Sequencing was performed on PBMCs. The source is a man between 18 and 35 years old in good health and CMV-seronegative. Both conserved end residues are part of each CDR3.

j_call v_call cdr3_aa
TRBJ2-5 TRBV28 CASTLREGTQYF
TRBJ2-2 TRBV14 CASSQSGGLNTGELFF
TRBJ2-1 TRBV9 CASSQNSEQFF
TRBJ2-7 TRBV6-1 CASSDVWWDRGLSEQYF
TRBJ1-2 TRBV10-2 CASGTMVFNYGYTF
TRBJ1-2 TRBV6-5 CASSYGGYDGNYGYTF
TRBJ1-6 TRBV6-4 CASRQTYNSPLHF
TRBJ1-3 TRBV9 CASSVGALGNTIYF
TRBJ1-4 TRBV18 CASSPSFGGNEKLFF
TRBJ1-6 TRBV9 CASSETGGNSPLHF
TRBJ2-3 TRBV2 CAVLFGGDTQYF
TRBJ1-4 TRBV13 CASSSRTGFYANEKLFF
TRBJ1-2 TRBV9 CASTGGVSDYGYTF
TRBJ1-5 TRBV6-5 CASSRGLAGGPQHF
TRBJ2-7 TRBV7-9 CASTLADEQYF
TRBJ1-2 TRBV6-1 CASSDLREANYGYTF
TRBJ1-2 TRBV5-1 CASSASGTGVYGYTF
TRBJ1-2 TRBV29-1 CSVGGPLLLYGYTF
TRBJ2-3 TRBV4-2 CAGSQEFRGGAGDTQYF
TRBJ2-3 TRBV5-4 CASSLGLSTDTQYF
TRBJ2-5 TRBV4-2 CASSPTSNTRGEQYF
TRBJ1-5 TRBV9 CASSVSPDQPQHF
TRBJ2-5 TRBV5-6 CASSLIAGGRQETQYF
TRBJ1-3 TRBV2 CASSENRVGNTIYF
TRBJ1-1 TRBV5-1 CASSLGGTGYTEAFF
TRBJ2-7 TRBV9 CASSVGGQGRYEQYF
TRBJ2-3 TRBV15 CATSRDRGRGIDTQYF
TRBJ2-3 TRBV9 CASSVEPVRGAQYF
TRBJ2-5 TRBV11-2 CASSPPVETQYF
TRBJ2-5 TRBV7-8 CASSLGAGGPWETQYF
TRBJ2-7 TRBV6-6 CASSPPEYGQYF
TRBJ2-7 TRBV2 CASTGFNHEQYF